This is a list of T cell receptor beta chains from one sample in a study of human T cells and chemical hapten exposure. One entry per CDR3 protein results from TCRdb running MiXCR on the RACE reads. The sample holds 85,000 to 130,000 distinct CDR3 sequences, around 12% seen once. Specimen: whole blood, collected in connection with sensitization to the hapten diphenylcyclopropenone (DPC). The receptor set was obtained from a woman aged 50 to 60 with alopecia areata. Some clones in this sample may be carry-over from other donors' samples. Both conserved end residues are part of each CDR3. A D gene is named only where the DNA matches it firmly. Size is stated for part of the rows, as once, few or many counts, or as a class when the clone is expanded.

few,NA,TRBV24-1,13,TRBJ1-1,TGTGCCACCAGTGGGGGTTCGAACACTGAAGCTTTCTTT,CATSGGSNTEAFF
many,TRBD1,TRBV5-4,13,TRBJ2-3,TGTGCCAGCGGCGGACAGGACACAGATACGCAGTATTTT,CASGGQDTDTQYF
NA,TRBD1,TRBV7-2,16,TRBJ2-7,TGTGCCAGCAGTTCAGGTCTGACAGGGAGACCCTACGAGCAGTACTTC,CASSSGLTGRPYEQYF
NA,NA,TRBV5-1,16,TRBJ2-2,TGCGCCAGCAGCTCCCATCTCTCGGGGAAAACCGGGGAGCTGTTTTTT,CASSSHLSGKTGELFF
NA,NA,TRBV7-9,13,TRBJ1-2,TGTGCCAGCAGCCAAACAAGTAACTATGGCTACACCTTC,CASSQTSNYGYTF
many,TRBD1,TRBV28,15,TRBJ2-7,TGTGCCAGCACTTTTAAGGACAGGGGGCTATACGAGCAGTACTTC,CASTFKDRGLYEQYF
few,TRBD1,TRBV10-2,12,TRBJ2-4,TGCGCCAGCGGGACAGGGACGAACATTCAGTACTTC,CASGTGTNIQYF
NA,NA,TRBV28,13,TRBJ1-5,TGTGCCAGCACTGCGGGTGGCAATCAGCCCCAGCATTTT,CASTAGGNQPQHF
few,NA,TRBV18,15,TRBJ1-2,TGTGCCAGCTCGCCTGGGGGCCAGGGTGGCTATGGCTACACCTTC,CASSPGGQGGYGYTF
many,NA,TRBV18,13,TRBJ2-4,TGTGCCAGCTCCACAGGCGAAACGAACATTCAGTACTTC,CASSTGETNIQYF
few,NA,TRBV18,15,TRBJ2-1,TGTGCCAGCTCACCAACCAGTTCCCCCTACAATGAGCAGTTCTTC,CASSPTSSPYNEQFF